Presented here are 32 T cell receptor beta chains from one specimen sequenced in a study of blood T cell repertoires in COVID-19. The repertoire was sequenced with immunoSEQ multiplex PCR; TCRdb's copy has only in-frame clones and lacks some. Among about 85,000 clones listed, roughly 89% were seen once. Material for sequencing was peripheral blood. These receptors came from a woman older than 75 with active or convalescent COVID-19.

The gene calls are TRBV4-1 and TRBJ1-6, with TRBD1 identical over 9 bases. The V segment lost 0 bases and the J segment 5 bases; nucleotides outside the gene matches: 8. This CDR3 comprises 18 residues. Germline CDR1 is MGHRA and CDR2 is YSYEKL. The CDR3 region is CASSQDMGTGFNNSPLHF. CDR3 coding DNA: TGCGCCAGCAGCCAAGATATGGGGACAGGGTTCAATAATTCACCCCTCCACTTT.

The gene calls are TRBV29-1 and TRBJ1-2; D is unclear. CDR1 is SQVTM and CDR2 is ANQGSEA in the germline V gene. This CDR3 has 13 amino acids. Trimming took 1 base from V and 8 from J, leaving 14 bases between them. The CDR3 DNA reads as TGCAGCGTTGAAGGTGGACTCCGGGAAGGCTACACCTTC. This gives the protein CSVEGGLREGYTF.

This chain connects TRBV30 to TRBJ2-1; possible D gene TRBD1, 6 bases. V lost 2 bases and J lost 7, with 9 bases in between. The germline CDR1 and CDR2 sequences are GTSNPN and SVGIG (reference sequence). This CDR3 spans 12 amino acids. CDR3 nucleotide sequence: TGTGCCTGGAGTCCAGACAGGAATGAGCAGTTCTTC. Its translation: CAWSPDRNEQFF.

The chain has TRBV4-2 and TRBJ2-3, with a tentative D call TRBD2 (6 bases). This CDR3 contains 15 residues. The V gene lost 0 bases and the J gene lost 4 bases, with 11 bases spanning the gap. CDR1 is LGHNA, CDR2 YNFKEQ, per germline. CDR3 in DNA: TGTGCCAGCAGCCAAGACGGGAGCGTTTCAGATACGCAGTATTTT. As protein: CASSQDGSVSDTQYF.

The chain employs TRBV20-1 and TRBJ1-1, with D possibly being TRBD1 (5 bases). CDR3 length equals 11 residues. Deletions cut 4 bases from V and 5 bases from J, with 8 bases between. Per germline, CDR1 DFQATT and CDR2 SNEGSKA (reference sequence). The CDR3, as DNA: TGCAGTGCTACCAGGGTAACTGAAGCTTTCTTT. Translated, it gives CSATRVTEAFF.

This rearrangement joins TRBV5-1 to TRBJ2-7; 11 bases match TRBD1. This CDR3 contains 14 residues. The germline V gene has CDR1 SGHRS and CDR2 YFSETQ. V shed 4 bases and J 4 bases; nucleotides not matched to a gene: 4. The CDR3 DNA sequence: TGCGCCAGCAGCCAGGACAGGGGGCGTTACGAGCAGTACTTC. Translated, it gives CASSQDRGRYEQYF.

CDR3 DNA sequence: TGCGCCAGCAGCAAGACAGTGAACACTGAAGCTTTCTTT. This gives the protein CASSKTVNTEAFF. This sequence joins TRBV4-3 and TRBJ1-1; TRBD1 might be the D (5 bases). The germline V and J ends were trimmed by 5 bases and 0 bases, with 7 bases remaining between them. CDR1 LGHNA and CDR2 YSLEER come from the germline V gene. The CDR3 covers 13 residues.

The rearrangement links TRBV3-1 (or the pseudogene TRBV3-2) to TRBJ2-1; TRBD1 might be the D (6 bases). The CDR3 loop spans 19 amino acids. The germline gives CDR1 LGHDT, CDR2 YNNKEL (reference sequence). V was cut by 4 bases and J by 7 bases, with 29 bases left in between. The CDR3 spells CASSRFRAGVRTWGNEQFF. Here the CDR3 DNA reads TGTGCCAGCAGCCGTTTCCGGGCAGGGGTGAGGACTTGGGGGAATGAGCAGTTCTTC.

The CDR3 region has the DNA TGTGCCAGCAGCGTGGGCGGGAGCCATGAGCAGTTCTTC. Translating it yields CASSVGGSHEQFF. The chain links TRBV5-4 to TRBJ2-1; 7 bases agree with TRBD2. The trim removed 4 bases at V and 8 bases at J, leaving 6 bases unmatched. The CDR3 length is 13 residues. Germline-derived CDR1 and CDR2 are SGHNT and YYREEE (reference sequence).

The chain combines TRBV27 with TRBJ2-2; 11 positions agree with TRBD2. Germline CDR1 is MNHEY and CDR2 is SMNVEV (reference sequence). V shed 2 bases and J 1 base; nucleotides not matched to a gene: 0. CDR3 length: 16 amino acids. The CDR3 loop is CASSLLAGGNTGELFF. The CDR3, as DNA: TGTGCCAGCAGTTTACTAGCGGGAGGGAACACCGGGGAGCTGTTTTTT.

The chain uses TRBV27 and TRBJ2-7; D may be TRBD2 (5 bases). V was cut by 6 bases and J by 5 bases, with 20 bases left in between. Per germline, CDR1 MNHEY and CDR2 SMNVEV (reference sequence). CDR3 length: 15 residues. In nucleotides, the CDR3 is TGTGCCAGCAGACCAAGCAGGCTAGCTGGGCACGAGCAGTACTTC. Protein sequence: CASRPSRLAGHEQYF.

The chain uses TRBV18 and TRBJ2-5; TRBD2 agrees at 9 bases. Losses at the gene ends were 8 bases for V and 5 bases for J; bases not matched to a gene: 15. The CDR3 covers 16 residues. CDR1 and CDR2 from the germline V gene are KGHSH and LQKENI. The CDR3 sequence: CASAASGTNLAETQYF. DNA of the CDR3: TGTGCCAGCGCGGCTAGCGGGACTAATTTGGCGGAGACCCAGTACTTC.

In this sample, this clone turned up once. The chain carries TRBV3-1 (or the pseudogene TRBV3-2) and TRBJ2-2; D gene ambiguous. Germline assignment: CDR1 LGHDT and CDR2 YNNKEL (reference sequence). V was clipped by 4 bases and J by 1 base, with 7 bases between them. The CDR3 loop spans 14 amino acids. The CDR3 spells CASSRRGNTGELFF. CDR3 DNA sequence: TGTGCCAGCAGCCGAAGAGGGAACACCGGGGAGCTGTTTTTT.

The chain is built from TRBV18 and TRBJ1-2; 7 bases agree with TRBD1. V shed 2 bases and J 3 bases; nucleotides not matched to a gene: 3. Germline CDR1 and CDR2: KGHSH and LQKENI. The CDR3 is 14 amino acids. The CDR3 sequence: CASSPNTGDYGYTF. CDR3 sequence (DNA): TGTGCCAGCTCACCAAATACAGGGGACTATGGCTACACCTTC.

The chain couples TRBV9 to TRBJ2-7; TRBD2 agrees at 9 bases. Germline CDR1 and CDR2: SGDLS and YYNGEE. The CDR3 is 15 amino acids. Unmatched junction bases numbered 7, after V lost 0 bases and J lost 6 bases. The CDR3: CASSVEDSGRFEQYF. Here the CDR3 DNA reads TGTGCCAGCAGCGTAGAAGATAGCGGGAGATTCGAGCAGTACTTC.

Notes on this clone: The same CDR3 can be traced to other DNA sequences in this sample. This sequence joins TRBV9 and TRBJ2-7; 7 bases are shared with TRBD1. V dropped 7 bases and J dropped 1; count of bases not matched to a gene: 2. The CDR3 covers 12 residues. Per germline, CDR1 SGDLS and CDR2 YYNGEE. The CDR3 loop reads CASGTDSYEQYF. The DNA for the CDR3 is TGTGCCAGCGGGACAGATTCCTACGAGCAGTACTTC.

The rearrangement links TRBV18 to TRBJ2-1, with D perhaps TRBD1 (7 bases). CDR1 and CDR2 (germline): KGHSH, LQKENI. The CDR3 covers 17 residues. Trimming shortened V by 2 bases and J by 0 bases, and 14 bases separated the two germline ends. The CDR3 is CASSPTQGRSSYNEQFF. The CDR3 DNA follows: TGTGCCAGCTCACCAACACAGGGGAGGAGCTCCTACAATGAGCAGTTCTTC.

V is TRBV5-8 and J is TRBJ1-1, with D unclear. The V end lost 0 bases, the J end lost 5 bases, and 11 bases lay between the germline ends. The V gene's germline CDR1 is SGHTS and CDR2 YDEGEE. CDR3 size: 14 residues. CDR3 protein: CASSLGQRRTEAFF. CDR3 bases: TGTGCCAGCAGCTTGGGGCAGAGGAGGACTGAAGCTTTCTTT.

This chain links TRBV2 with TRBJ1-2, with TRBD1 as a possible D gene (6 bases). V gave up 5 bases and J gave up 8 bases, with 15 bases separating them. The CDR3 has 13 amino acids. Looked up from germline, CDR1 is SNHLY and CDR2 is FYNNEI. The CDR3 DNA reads TGTGCCAGCAGTCCACAGGGCTCACAGGGCTACACCTTC. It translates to CASSPQGSQGYTF.

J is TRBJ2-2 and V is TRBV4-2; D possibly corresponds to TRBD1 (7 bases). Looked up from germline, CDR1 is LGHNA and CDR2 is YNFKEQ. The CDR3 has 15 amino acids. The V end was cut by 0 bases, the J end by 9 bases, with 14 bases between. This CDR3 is CASSQEVTGRRELFF. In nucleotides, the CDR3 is TGTGCCAGCAGCCAAGAAGTGACAGGGAGGAGGGAGCTGTTTTTT.

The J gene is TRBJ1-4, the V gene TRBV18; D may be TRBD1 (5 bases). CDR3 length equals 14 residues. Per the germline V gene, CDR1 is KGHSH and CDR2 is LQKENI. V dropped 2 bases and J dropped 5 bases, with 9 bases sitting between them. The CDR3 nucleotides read TGTGCCAGCTCACCATCAGGGTTGAATGAAAAACTGTTTTTT. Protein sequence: CASSPSGLNEKLFF.

CDR3 coding DNA: TGTGCCAGTACAGTGGGGACGGGAGCCCAAGAGACCCAGTACTTC. Translating gives CASTVGTGAQETQYF. V usage is TRBV19 and J usage is TRBJ2-5; perhaps TRBD2 as D (6 bases). Germline-derived CDR1 and CDR2 are LNHDA and SQIVND (reference sequence). This CDR3 comprises 15 residues. The germline V and J ends were trimmed by 7 bases and 1 base, with 16 bases remaining between them.

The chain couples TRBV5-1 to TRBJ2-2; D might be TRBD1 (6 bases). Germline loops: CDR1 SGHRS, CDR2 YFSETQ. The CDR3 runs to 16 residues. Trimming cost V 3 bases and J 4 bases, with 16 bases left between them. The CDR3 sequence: CASSSRAGAATGELFF. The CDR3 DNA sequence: TGCGCCAGCAGCTCGAGGGCAGGGGCGGCCACCGGGGAGCTGTTTTTT.

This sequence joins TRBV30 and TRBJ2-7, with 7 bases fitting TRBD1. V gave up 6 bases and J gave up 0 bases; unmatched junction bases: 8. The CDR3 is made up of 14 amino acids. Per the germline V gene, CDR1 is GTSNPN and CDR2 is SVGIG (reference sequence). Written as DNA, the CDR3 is TGTGCCTGTAACACGGACAGGAGCTCCTACGAGCAGTACTTC. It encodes CACNTDRSSYEQYF.

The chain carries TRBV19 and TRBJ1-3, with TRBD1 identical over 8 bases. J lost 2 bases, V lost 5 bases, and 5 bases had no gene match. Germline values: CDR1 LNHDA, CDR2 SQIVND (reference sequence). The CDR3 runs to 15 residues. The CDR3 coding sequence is TGTGCCAGTAGTCTCGGACAGGGAACTGGAAACACCATATATTTT. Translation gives CASSLGQGTGNTIYF.

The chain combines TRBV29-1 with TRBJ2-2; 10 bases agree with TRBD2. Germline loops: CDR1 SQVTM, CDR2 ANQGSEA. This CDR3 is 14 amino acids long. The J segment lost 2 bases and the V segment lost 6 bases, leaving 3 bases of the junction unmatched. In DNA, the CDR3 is TGCAGCGTAACTAGCGGGACAAACACCGGGGAGCTGTTTTTT. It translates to CSVTSGTNTGELFF.

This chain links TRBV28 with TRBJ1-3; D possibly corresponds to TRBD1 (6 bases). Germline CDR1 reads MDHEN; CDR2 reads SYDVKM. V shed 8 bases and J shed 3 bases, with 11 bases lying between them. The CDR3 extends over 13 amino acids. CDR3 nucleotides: TGTGCCAGCGAAGGGGGAAGTGGAAACACCATATATTTT. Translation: CASEGGSGNTIYF.

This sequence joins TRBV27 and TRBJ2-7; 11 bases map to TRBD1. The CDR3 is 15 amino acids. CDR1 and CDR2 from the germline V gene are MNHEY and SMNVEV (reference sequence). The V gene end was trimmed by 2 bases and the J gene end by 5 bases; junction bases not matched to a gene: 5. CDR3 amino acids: CASSLGGQGANEQYF. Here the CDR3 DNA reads TGTGCCAGCAGTTTAGGCGGACAGGGGGCCAACGAGCAGTACTTC.

The CDR3 DNA reads as TGCGCCAGCAGCTTAGAACTAGGCGGGGGGACCCAGTACTTC. Protein sequence: CASSLELGGGTQYF. V and J are TRBV5-1 and TRBJ2-5, with 7 bases fitting TRBD2. The germline gives CDR1 SGHRS, CDR2 YFSETQ. Losses at the gene ends were 2 bases for V and 7 bases for J; bases not matched to a gene: 8. This CDR3 has 14 residues. Complete variable domain (other parts from reference TRBV5-1 and TRBJ2-5): KAGVTQTPRYLIKTRGQQVTLSCSPISGHRSVSWYQQTPGQGLQFLFEYFSETQRNKGNFPGRFSGRQFSNSRSEMNVSTLELGDSALYLCASSLELGGGTQYFGPGTRLLVL.

CDR3 bases: TGTGCCAGCAGCTTAGATCGCCAGGGCGGCTACACCTTC. Its protein is CASSLDRQGGYTF. The gene calls are TRBV7-2 and TRBJ1-2, with D maybe TRBD1 (5 bases). Per the germline V gene, CDR1 is SGHTA and CDR2 is FQGNSA. There are 13 residues in the CDR3. Trimming took 1 base from V and 8 from J, leaving 11 bases between them.

CDR3 bases: TGTGCCACCAGCAGAGGGAGAGCATATGGCTACACCTTC. Amino acid sequence: CATSRGRAYGYTF. The chain carries TRBV15 and TRBJ1-2; D gene unclear. Germline lookup yields CDR1 LNHNV and CDR2 YYDKDF (reference sequence). CDR3 length: 13 amino acids. The V end lost 1 base, the J end lost 5 bases, and 8 bases lay between the germline ends.

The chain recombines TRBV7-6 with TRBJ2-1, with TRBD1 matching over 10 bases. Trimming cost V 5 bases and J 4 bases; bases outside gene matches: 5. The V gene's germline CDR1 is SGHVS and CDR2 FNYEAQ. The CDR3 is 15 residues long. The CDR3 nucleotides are TGTGCCAGCAGCCCGACAGGGGGCCAATACAATGAGCAGTTCTTC. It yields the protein CASSPTGGQYNEQFF.